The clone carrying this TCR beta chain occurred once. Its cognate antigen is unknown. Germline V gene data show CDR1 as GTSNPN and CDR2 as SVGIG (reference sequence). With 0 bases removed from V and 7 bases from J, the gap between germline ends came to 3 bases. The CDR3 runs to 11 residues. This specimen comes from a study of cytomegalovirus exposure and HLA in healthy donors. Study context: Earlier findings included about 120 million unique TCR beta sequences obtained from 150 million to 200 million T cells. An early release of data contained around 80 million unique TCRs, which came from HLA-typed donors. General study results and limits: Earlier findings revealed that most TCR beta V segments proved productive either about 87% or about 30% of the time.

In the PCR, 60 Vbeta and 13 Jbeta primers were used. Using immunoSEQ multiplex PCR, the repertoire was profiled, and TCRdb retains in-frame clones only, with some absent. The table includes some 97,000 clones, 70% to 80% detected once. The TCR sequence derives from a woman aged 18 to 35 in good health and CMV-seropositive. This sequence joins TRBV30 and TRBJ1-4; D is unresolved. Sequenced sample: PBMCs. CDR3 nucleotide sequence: TGTGCCTGGAGTGTCGGTGAAAAACTGTTTTTT. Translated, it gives CAWSVGEKLFF. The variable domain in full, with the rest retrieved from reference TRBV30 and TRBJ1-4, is SQTIHQWPATLVQPVGSPLSLECTVEGTSNPNLYWYRQAAGRGLQLLFYSVGIGQISSEVPQNLSASRPQDRQFILSSKKLLLSDSGFYLCAWSVGEKLFFGSGTQLSVL.